This entry lists 19 T cell receptor beta chains sequenced from one sample in a study of T cell responses to AZD1222 COVID-19 vaccine. This table comes from immunoSEQ multiplex PCR, and its TCRdb copy is limited to in-frame clones, with some not included. The table lists about 78,000 clones, approximately 85% of them singletons, with roughly 5.1% in the top ten. Sequenced here: peripheral blood, sampled on day 0 of MenACWY control vaccination. Receptors were obtained from an adult in good health.

The chain carries TRBV5-6 and TRBJ1-2, with 8 positions matching TRBD1. The germline V gene has CDR1 SGHDT and CDR2 YYEEEE. The CDR3 has 15 residues. The J segment lost 3 bases and the V segment lost 4 bases, leaving 8 bases of the junction unmatched. The CDR3 protein is CASSRTGNLYYGYTF. CDR3 nucleotide sequence: TGTGCCAGCAGCCGGACAGGGAATCTATACTATGGCTACACCTTC. The variable domain in full, with the rest retrieved from reference TRBV5-6 and TRBJ1-2, is DAGVTQSPTHLIKTRGQQVTLRCSPKSGHDTVSWYQQALGQGPQFIFQYYEEEERQRGNFPDRFSGHQFPNYSSELNVNALLLGDSALYLCASSRTGNLYYGYTFGSGTRLTVV.

This chain uses TRBV7-2 with TRBJ1-1; D remains unclear. V shed 4 bases and J shed 4 bases, with 13 bases lying between them. This CDR3 region has 14 residues. CDR1 SGHTA and CDR2 FQGNSA come from the germline V gene. CDR3 coding DNA: TGTGCCAGCAGCTACATGGCTGGGAGCACTGAAGCTTTCTTT. Encoded protein: CASSYMAGSTEAFF.

This chain joins TRBV6-2 or TRBV6-3 and TRBJ1-5, with D unresolved. This CDR3 has 12 amino acids. Germline V gives CDR1 MNHEY, CDR2 SVGEGT. Trimming stripped 4 bases from V and 9 bases from J, with 10 bases between. In DNA, the CDR3 is TGTGCCAGCAGTTCGATCGGGGTGCCCCAGCATTTT. It translates to CASSSIGVPQHF.

V usage is TRBV28 and J usage is TRBJ1-3; perhaps TRBD1 as D (6 bases). CDR1 and CDR2 (germline): MDHEN, SYDVKM. V was pared by 3 bases and J by 4 bases, with 13 bases between. The CDR3 runs 15 residues. The CDR3 reads CASSLGGAMGNTIYF. CDR3 nucleotide sequence: TGTGCCAGCAGTTTGGGGGGCGCGATGGGAAACACCATATATTTT.

This clone was detected once. The rearrangement links TRBV28 to TRBJ1-3; D gene unclear. Per the germline V gene, CDR1 is MDHEN and CDR2 is SYDVKM. Trimming left V 7 bases short and J 3 bases short, with 13 bases between. This CDR3 is built from 14 residues. CDR3 bases: TGTGCCAGCACCCGTGTTTCTGTTGGAAACACCATATATTTT. Encoded protein: CASTRVSVGNTIYF.

This chain connects TRBV4-3 to TRBJ2-2; 8 bases agree with TRBD1. CDR1 and CDR2 from the germline V gene are LGHNA and YSLEER. The CDR3 has 17 residues. The V and J ends lost 3 bases and 7 bases, in that order; junction bases with no gene match: 13. The DNA for the CDR3 is TGCGCCAGCAGCCACAAGGCCAGCGGACAGGGCGGCGGGGAGCTGTTTTTT. It translates to CASSHKASGQGGGELFF.

Only a few counts were recorded for this clone. This chain uses TRBV6-5 with TRBJ2-1; 8 bases match TRBD1. The CDR3 totals 14 residues. The germline CDR1 and CDR2 sequences are MNHEY and SVGAGI. V was clipped by 0 bases and J by 6 bases; unmatched bases: 1. This CDR3 reads CASSYSTGVNEQFF. CDR3 coding DNA: TGTGCCAGCAGTTACTCGACAGGGGTCAATGAGCAGTTCTTC.

This sequence joins TRBV9 and TRBJ1-4; 8 bases are a match to TRBD1. CDR1 and CDR2 (germline): SGDLS, YYNGEE. The CDR3 length is 15 residues. Unmatched junction bases numbered 7, after V lost 2 bases and J lost 7 bases. The CDR3 loop is CASSVAQGAGEKLFF. The CDR3 nucleotides read TGTGCCAGCAGCGTCGCGCAGGGGGCGGGTGAAAAACTGTTTTTT. The variable domain in full, with the rest retrieved from reference TRBV9 and TRBJ1-4, is DSGVTQTPKHLITATGQRVTLRCSPRSGDLSVYWYQQSLDQGLQFLIQYYNGEERAKGNILERFSAQQFPDLHSELNLSSLELGDSALYFCASSVAQGAGEKLFFGSGTQLSVL.

V usage is TRBV28 and J usage is TRBJ1-5; 10 bases match TRBD1. The trim removed 0 bases at V and 6 bases at J, leaving 8 bases unmatched. The CDR3 is 17 residues long. Germline CDR1 MDHEN, CDR2 SYDVKM. The CDR3 sequence is CASSLWGQGTSRQPQHF. The DNA of the CDR3 is TGTGCCAGCAGTTTATGGGGACAGGGGACCTCTCGTCAGCCCCAGCATTTT.

The chain uses TRBV4-1 and TRBJ1-1; D might be TRBD1 (6 bases). The CDR3 consists of 16 residues. Germline V gene data show CDR1 as MGHRA and CDR2 as YSYEKL. V was cut by 3 bases and J by 4 bases, with 18 bases left in between. DNA for the CDR3: TGCGCCAGCAGCCAGAATCCTACAGGGTGGGGCACTGAAGCTTTCTTT. Translating it yields CASSQNPTGWGTEAFF.

This CDR3 is CASSVAGNYGYTF. DNA of the CDR3: TGTGCCAGCAGCGTAGCGGGGAACTATGGCTACACCTTC. V usage is TRBV9 and J usage is TRBJ1-2; D uncertain. Germline V gene lookup returns CDR1 SGDLS and CDR2 YYNGEE. This CDR3 has 13 amino acids. The V end lost 0 bases, the J end lost 2 bases, and 5 bases lay between the germline ends.

V is TRBV30 and J is TRBJ1-1; no clear D gene. The CDR3 contains 11 residues. Germline lookup yields CDR1 GTSNPN and CDR2 SVGIG (reference sequence). V lost 0 bases to trimming and J lost 5 bases, with 4 bases between them. This chain's CDR3 is CAWSVLTEAFF. Here the CDR3 DNA reads TGTGCCTGGAGTGTACTAACTGAAGCTTTCTTT.

V and J are TRBV18 and TRBJ2-6, with a tentative D call TRBD1 (5 bases). The CDR3 has 15 amino acids. Trimming took 8 bases from V and 0 from J, leaving 11 bases between them. Per the germline V gene, CDR1 is KGHSH and CDR2 is LQKENI. CDR3 in amino acids: CASTLQVSGANVLTF. In DNA form, the CDR3 reads TGTGCCAGCACGCTACAGGTCTCTGGGGCCAACGTCCTGACTTTC.

The chain combines TRBV11-3 with TRBJ1-4; 8 nucleotides agree with TRBD1. There are 15 residues in the CDR3. V shed 5 bases and J 4 bases; nucleotides not matched to a gene: 6. CDR1 SGHNT and CDR2 YENEEA come from the germline V gene. The chain's CDR3 is CASSLSTGVNEKLFF. DNA of the CDR3: TGTGCCAGCAGCCTATCGACAGGGGTTAATGAAAAACTGTTTTTT.

The rearrangement uses TRBV4-1 and TRBJ2-2; D is undetermined. CDR1 is MGHRA and CDR2 is YSYEKL in the germline V gene. This CDR3 has 14 residues. Trimming took off 1 base at V and 6 bases at J, with 9 bases between the two ends. The DNA for the CDR3 is TGCGCCAGCAGCCAAGTGTCCAGCTCCGGGGAGCTGTTTTTT. This translates into CASSQVSSSGELFF.

This clone was counted between two and nine times. J is TRBJ2-7 and V is TRBV14; D is undetermined. Germline CDR1 and CDR2: SGHDN and FVKESK. CDR3 size: 13 residues. V was shortened by 2 bases and J by 3 bases, with 8 bases between the two germline ends. CDR3 protein: CASSQTGYYEQYF. CDR3 nucleotide sequence: TGTGCCAGCAGCCAAACGGGCTACTACGAGCAGTACTTC.

This chain connects TRBV4-3 to TRBJ2-6; 7 bases map to TRBD2. The germline gives CDR1 LGHNA, CDR2 YSLEER. This CDR3 region has 18 residues. V shed 2 bases, J shed 0 bases, and the junction held 7 bases outside the gene matches. This CDR3 is CASSQTPAGSSGANVLTF. CDR3 DNA: TGCGCCAGCAGCCAAACCCCAGCGGGGAGCTCTGGGGCCAACGTCCTGACTTTC.

V is TRBV6-1 and J is TRBJ1-3; D gene unclear. The V gene lost 2 bases and the J gene lost 4 bases, with 6 bases spanning the gap. The CDR3 has 13 residues. Germline CDR1 MNHNS, CDR2 SASEGT. The CDR3: CASSEPRGNTIYF. Written as DNA, the CDR3 is TGTGCCAGCAGTGAACCCAGAGGAAACACCATATATTTT.

The chain is built from TRBV15 and TRBJ2-5; perhaps TRBD1 as D (7 bases). The V end lost 0 bases, the J end lost 5 bases, and 16 bases lay between the germline ends. The germline V gene encodes CDR1 LNHNV and CDR2 YYDKDF (reference sequence). This CDR3 is 16 amino acids long. CDR3 sequence: CATSRDQGRGEETQYF. CDR3 sequence (DNA): TGTGCCACCAGCAGAGATCAGGGCAGGGGGGAGGAGACCCAGTACTTC.